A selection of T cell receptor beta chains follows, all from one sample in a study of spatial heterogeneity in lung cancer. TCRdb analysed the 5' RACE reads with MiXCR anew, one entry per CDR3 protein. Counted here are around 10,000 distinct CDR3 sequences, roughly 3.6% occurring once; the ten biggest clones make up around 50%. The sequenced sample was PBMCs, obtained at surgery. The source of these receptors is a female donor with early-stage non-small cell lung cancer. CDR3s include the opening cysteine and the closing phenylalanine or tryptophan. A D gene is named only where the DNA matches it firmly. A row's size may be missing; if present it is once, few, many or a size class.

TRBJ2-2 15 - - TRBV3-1 CASSQDMRASGELFF TGTGCCAGCAGCCAAGATATGCGAGCGAGCGGGGAGCTGTTTTTT
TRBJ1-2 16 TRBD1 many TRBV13 CASSLGTGTGASRYTF TGTGCCAGCAGCTTAGGCACCGGGACAGGGGCGAGTCGCTACACCTTC
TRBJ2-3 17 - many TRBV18 CASSLRTRGINTDTQYF TGTGCCAGCTCTCTTAGGACGCGGGGTATAAACACAGATACGCAGTATTTT
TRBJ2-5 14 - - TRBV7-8 CASSFIEGGETQYF TGTGCCAGCAGCTTCATCGAGGGTGGAGAGACCCAGTACTTC
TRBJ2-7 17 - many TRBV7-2 CASSLVSGRRTSYEQYF TGTGCCAGCAGCTTAGTATCCGGCAGGCGAACTTCCTACGAGCAGTACTTC
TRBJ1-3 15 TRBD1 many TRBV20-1 CSARQGASSGNTIYF TGCAGTGCTAGACAGGGGGCCAGCTCTGGAAACACCATATATTTT
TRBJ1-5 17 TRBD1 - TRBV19 CASSVTRDRVGNQPQHF TGTGCCAGTAGTGTAACCCGGGACAGGGTTGGCAATCAGCCCCAGCATTTT
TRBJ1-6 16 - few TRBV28 CAVRGEGRGNNSPLHF TGTGCCGTACGGGGTGAGGGACGCGGGAATAATTCACCCCTCCACTTT
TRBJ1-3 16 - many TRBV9 CASSARGQISGNTIYF TGTGCCAGCAGCGCCAGGGGACAAATCTCTGGAAACACCATATATTTT
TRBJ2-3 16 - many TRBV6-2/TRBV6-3 CASSYSEAQGADTQYF TGTGCCAGCAGTTACTCCGAGGCTCAAGGGGCAGATACGCAGTATTTT
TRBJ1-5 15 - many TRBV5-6 CASSSKDLSNQPQHF TGTGCCAGCAGCTCTAAGGACCTGAGCAATCAGCCCCAGCATTTT
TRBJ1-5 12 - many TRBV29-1 CSVTDGQGPQHF TGCAGTGTTACTGACGGGCAGGGGCCCCAGCATTTT
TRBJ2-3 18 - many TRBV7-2 CASSLHPYQGDSTDTQYF TGTGCCAGCAGCCTACACCCTTACCAGGGAGACTCCACAGATACGCAGTATTTT
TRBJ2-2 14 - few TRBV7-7 CASSSSGEYGELFF TGTGCCAGCAGCTCCTCAGGGGAGTACGGGGAGCTGTTTTTT
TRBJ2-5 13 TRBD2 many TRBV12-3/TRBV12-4 CASSPGTKETQYF TGTGCCAGCAGCCCCGGGACTAAAGAGACCCAGTACTTC
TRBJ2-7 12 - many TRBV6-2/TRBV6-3 CASSLLGDEQYF TGTGCCAGCAGCCTACTAGGCGACGAGCAGTACTTC
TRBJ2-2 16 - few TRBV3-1 CASSQGVTSSTGELFF TGTGCCAGCAGCCAAGGAGTAACCTCGAGCACCGGGGAGCTGTTTTTT
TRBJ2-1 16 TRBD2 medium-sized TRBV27 CASSSPLAVSYNEQFF TGTGCCAGCAGTTCCCCTCTAGCGGTCTCCTACAATGAGCAGTTCTTC
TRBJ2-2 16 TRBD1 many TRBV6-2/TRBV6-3 CASRADRDPNTGELFF TGTGCCAGCAGAGCAGACAGGGACCCGAACACCGGGGAGCTGTTTTTT
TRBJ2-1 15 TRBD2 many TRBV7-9 CASSYGGLAGVEQFF TGTGCCAGCAGCTATGGAGGGCTAGCGGGAGTTGAGCAGTTCTTC
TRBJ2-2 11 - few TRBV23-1 CASILIGELFF TGCGCCAGTATACTTATTGGGGAGCTGTTTTTT
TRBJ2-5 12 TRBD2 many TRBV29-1 CSAQTSGETQYF TGCAGCGCACAGACTAGCGGAGAGACCCAGTACTTC
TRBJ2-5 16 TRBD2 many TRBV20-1 CSARDQREYYQETQYF TGCAGTGCTAGAGATCAGCGGGAGTACTACCAAGAGACCCAGTACTTC
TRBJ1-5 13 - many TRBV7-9 CASSLAADQPQHF TGTGCCAGCAGCTTAGCTGCCGATCAGCCCCAGCATTTT
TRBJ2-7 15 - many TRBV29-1 CSVEVTGTRRDEQYF TGCAGCGTTGAAGTGACCGGGACTCGGAGGGACGAGCAGTACTTC
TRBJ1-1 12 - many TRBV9 CASSASGAEAFF TGTGCCAGCAGCGCGTCCGGGGCTGAAGCTTTCTTT
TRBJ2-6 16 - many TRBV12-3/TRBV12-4 CASSLMGGAGANVLTF TGTGCCAGCAGTTTAATGGGGGGCGCTGGGGCCAACGTCCTGACTTTC
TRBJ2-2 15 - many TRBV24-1 CATSDARGGGGELFF TGTGCCACCAGTGACGCAAGGGGAGGTGGCGGGGAGCTGTTTTTT
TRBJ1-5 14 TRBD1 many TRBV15 CATSEGQVYQPQHF TGTGCCACCAGTGAAGGACAGGTATATCAGCCCCAGCATTTT
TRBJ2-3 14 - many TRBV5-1 CASKTGDRTDTQYF TGCGCCAGCAAAACGGGGGACCGCACAGATACGCAGTATTTT
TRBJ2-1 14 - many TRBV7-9 CASSNGNTYNEQFF TGTGCCAGCAGCAACGGGAATACCTACAATGAGCAGTTCTTC
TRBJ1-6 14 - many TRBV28 CASRTGLDNSPLHF TGTGCCAGCAGGACAGGTCTTGATAATTCACCCCTCCACTTT
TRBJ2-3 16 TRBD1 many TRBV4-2 CASSQDGTGVSDTQYF TGTGCCAGCAGCCAAGATGGGACAGGGGTCTCAGATACGCAGTATTTT
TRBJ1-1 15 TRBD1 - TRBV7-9 CASSSDRGENTEAFF TGTGCCAGCAGCTCGGACAGGGGGGAGAACACTGAAGCTTTCTTT